One sample yielded the 2 T cell receptor beta chains listed below, sequenced in a study of blood T cell repertoires in COVID-19. The protocol was immunoSEQ multiplex PCR, while the TCRdb copy is restricted to in-frame clones and leaves out a portion. The data hold about 170,000 clones, with 86% observed a single time. Sequenced input: peripheral blood. These receptors originate from a man aged 45-60 years with active or convalescent COVID-19.

The chain combines TRBV3-1 (or the pseudogene TRBV3-2) with TRBJ2-7; 10 nucleotides align to TRBD1. The CDR3 has 14 amino acids. Per germline, CDR1 LGHDT and CDR2 YNNKEL (reference sequence). Trimming removed 3 bases from V and 6 bases from J; junction bases left unmatched: 5. CDR3 bases: TGTGCCAGCAGCCATCGGGACAGGGGAGCCGAGCAGTACTTC. Residues: CASSHRDRGAEQYF.

V and J are TRBV2 and TRBJ1-5, with 7 nucleotides matching TRBD1. The CDR3 consists of 12 residues. Germline CDR1 is SNHLY and CDR2 is FYNNEI. With V trimmed by 4 bases and J by 9 bases, 3 bases remained unmatched. CDR3 in amino acids: CASSGQGPPQHF. CDR3 in DNA: TGTGCCAGCAGTGGACAGGGTCCGCCCCAGCATTTT. Based on the CDR3 plus reference TRBV2 and TRBJ1-5, the full variable domain is EPEVTQTPSHQVTQMGQEVILRCVPISNHLYFYWYRQILGQKVEFLVSFYNNEISEKSEIFDDQFSVERPDGSNFTLKIRSTKLEDSAMYFCASSGQGPPQHFGDGTRLSIL.